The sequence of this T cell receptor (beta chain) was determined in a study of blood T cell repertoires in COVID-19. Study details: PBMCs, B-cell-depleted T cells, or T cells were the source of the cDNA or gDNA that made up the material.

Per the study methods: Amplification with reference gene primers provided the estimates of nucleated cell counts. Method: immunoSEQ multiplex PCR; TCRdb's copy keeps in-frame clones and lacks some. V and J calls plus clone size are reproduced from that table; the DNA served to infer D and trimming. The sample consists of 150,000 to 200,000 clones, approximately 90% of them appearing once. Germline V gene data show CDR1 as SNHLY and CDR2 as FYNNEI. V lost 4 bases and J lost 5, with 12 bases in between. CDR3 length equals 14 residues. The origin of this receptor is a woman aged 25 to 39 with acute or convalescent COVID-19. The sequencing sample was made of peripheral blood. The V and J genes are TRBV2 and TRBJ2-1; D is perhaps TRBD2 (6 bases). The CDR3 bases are TGTGCCAGCAGTGTTGGACTAACCCACAATGAGCAGTTCTTC. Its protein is CASSVGLTHNEQFF. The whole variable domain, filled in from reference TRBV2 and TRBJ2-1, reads EPEVTQTPSHQVTQMGQEVILRCVPISNHLYFYWYRQILGQKVEFLVSFYNNEISEKSEIFDDQFSVERPDGSNFTLKIRSTKLEDSAMYFCASSVGLTHNEQFFGPGTRLTVL.